These 26 T cell receptor beta chains were all obtained from the same sample, sequenced in a study of blood T cell repertoires in COVID-19. Method: immunoSEQ multiplex PCR; TCRdb's copy keeps in-frame clones and lacks some. The sample yields over 300,000 clones, 65% to 90% seen once. The sequencing input was PBMCs or T cells enriched from blood (not recorded which). The receptors derive from a woman aged 18 to 35 who had recovered from COVID-19.

This rearrangement joins TRBV4-2 to TRBJ2-7, with 8 nucleotides matching TRBD1. The germline CDR1 and CDR2 sequences are LGHNA and YNFKEQ. Unmatched junction bases numbered 11, after V lost 4 bases and J lost 6 bases. The CDR3 is 15 amino acids. The CDR3 reads CASSPWETQGAEQYF. CDR3 DNA sequence: TGTGCCAGCAGCCCTTGGGAAACCCAGGGGGCCGAGCAGTACTTC.

The chain has TRBV30 and TRBJ1-2; tentative D call: TRBD1 (6 bases). The ends were cut back, 3 bases at V and 10 bases at J, with 12 bases in the middle. This CDR3 contains 11 residues. CDR1 is GTSNPN and CDR2 is SVGIG in the germline V gene (reference sequence). The CDR3 DNA is TGTGCCTGGAGAAGCCCAGGGGACTACACCTTC. It yields the protein CAWRSPGDYTF.

The V call is TRBV4-1, the J call TRBJ1-2; 7 positions agree with TRBD1. Per the germline V gene, CDR1 is MGHRA and CDR2 is YSYEKL. There are 15 residues in the CDR3. Trimming cost V 4 bases and J 2 bases; bases outside gene matches: 7. Written as DNA, the CDR3 is TGCGCCAGCAGCCTACAGACAGGGCAAAACTATGGCTACACCTTC. It yields the protein CASSLQTGQNYGYTF.

This chain links TRBV6-1 with TRBJ2-7, with D uncertain. Trimming removed 8 bases from V and 6 bases from J, with 11 bases in between. Germline V CDR1 and CDR2: MNHNS, SASEGT. CDR3 length: 11 amino acids. CDR3 protein: CASAVRFEQYF. In nucleotides, the CDR3 is TGTGCCAGCGCCGTGAGGTTCGAGCAGTACTTC.

The gene calls are TRBV24-1 and TRBJ2-2; TRBD2 matches at 9 bases. Unmatched junction bases numbered 3, after V lost 7 bases and J lost 4 bases. Germline V gene sequence: CDR1 KGHDR, CDR2 SFDVKD. The CDR3 is made up of 14 amino acids. DNA for the CDR3: TGTGCCACCAGCCTAGCGGGATTCACCGGGGAGCTGTTTTTT. Translating it yields CATSLAGFTGELFF.

This clone occurred a few times. The chain uses TRBV4-1 and TRBJ2-3, with TRBD2 matching over 8 bases. Looked up from germline, CDR1 is MGHRA and CDR2 is YSYEKL. The ends lost 1 base at V and 2 bases at J; junction bases unmatched: 2. This CDR3 has 15 residues. The CDR3 DNA reads TGCGCCAGCAGCCAAGCGGGAGGGAACACAGATACGCAGTATTTT. The encoded protein is CASSQAGGNTDTQYF.

The chain is built from TRBV3-1 (or the pseudogene TRBV3-2) and TRBJ1-2; a weak D match, TRBD1 (5 bases). The ends were cut back, 0 bases at V and 4 bases at J, with 12 bases in the middle. Germline-derived CDR1 and CDR2 are LGHDT and YNNKEL (reference sequence). The CDR3 totals 15 residues. The CDR3 region has the DNA TGTGCCAGCAGCCAAGATCCCGACAGTATCTATGGCTACACCTTC. This translates into CASSQDPDSIYGYTF.

This rearrangement joins TRBV7-9 to TRBJ2-7; TRBD1 agrees at 7 bases. V lost 6 bases to trimming and J lost 5 bases; unmatched junction nucleotides: 4. Germline assignment: CDR1 SEHNR and CDR2 FQNEAQ (reference sequence). This CDR3 comprises 12 residues. The CDR3 loop reads CASSPGGNEQYF. Written as DNA, the CDR3 is TGTGCCAGCAGTCCAGGGGGAAACGAGCAGTACTTC. Supplemented by reference TRBV7-9 and TRBJ2-7, the full variable domain reads DTGVSQNPRHKITKRGQNVTFRCDPISEHNRLYWYRQTLGQGPEFLTYFQNEAQLEKSRLLSDRFSAERPKGSFSTLEIQRTEQGDSAMYLCASSPGGNEQYFGPGTRLTVT.

V gene TRBV2 combines with J gene TRBJ1-5; no reliable D call. Germline V lookup: CDR1 SNHLY, CDR2 FYNNEI. Trimming pared 2 bases from V and 1 base from J, leaving 12 bases between. This CDR3 has 16 amino acids. In DNA, the CDR3 is TGTGCCAGCAGTGAACGAGCGGCTAGGAGCAATCAGCCCCAGCATTTT. Encoded protein: CASSERAARSNQPQHF.

The V gene is TRBV2, the J gene TRBJ1-1; 7 bases match TRBD1. V lost 7 bases to trimming and J lost 3 bases; unmatched junction nucleotides: 8. The CDR3 totals 14 residues. Germline V gene lookup returns CDR1 SNHLY and CDR2 FYNNEI. The CDR3 region is CASTLQGMDTEAFF. The CDR3 bases are TGTGCCAGCACCCTACAGGGGATGGACACTGAAGCTTTCTTT.

The genes are TRBV7-3 and TRBJ1-5, with D hard to call. V was clipped by 11 bases and J by 3 bases, with 11 bases between them. The CDR3 is 12 residues long. Germline V gene data show CDR1 as SGHTA and CDR2 as FQGTGA. CDR3 sequence reads: CAAGRNNQPQHF. In DNA form, the CDR3 reads TGTGCCGCGGGCAGGAACAATCAGCCCCAGCATTTT. Based on the CDR3 plus reference TRBV7-3 and TRBJ1-5, the full variable domain is GAGVSQTPSNKVTEKGKYVELRCDPISGHTALYWYRQSLGQGPEFLIYFQGTGAADDSGLPNDRFFAVRPEGSVSTLKIQRTERGDSAVYLCAAGRNNQPQHFGDGTRLSIL.

The chain recombines TRBV9 with TRBJ2-5; no clear D. Per the germline V gene, CDR1 is SGDLS and CDR2 is YYNGEE. V gave up 0 bases and J gave up 2 bases, with 8 bases separating them. The CDR3 is made up of 14 amino acids. CDR3 nucleotides: TGTGCCAGCAGCGTAGACGGCAGGCAAGAGACCCAGTACTTC. As protein: CASSVDGRQETQYF.

The gene calls are TRBV9 and TRBJ2-2; 10 nucleotides line up with TRBD2. Germline V gene data show CDR1 as SGDLS and CDR2 as YYNGEE. Germline trimming cut 7 bases from V and 6 bases from J; bases unmatched to any gene: 6. This CDR3 spans 14 amino acids. As DNA, the CDR3 is TGTGCCAGCGAGGAGAGCGGGAGGGCCGGGGAGCTGTTTTTT. This encodes CASEESGRAGELFF.

This clone was recorded once. CDR3 in amino acids: CASSRQTVGELFF. CDR3 nucleotide sequence: TGTGCCAGCAGTAGGCAGACAGTCGGGGAGCTGTTTTTT. The rearrangement uses TRBV27 and TRBJ2-2, with D perhaps matching TRBD1 (5 bases). V lost 5 bases and J 7 bases, leaving 11 bases between the germline ends. Germline CDR1 reads MNHEY; CDR2 reads SMNVEV (reference sequence). There are 13 residues in the CDR3.

This clone showed up just a few times. J is TRBJ2-7 and V is TRBV25-1, with 10 positions matching TRBD2. The germline V gene encodes CDR1 MGHDK and CDR2 SYGVNS. J gave up 1 base and V 3 bases, and 6 bases lay outside the gene matches. The CDR3 length is 16 residues. In nucleotides, the CDR3 is TGTGCCAGCAGTGACCTCCCGGGACTAGCGTCCTACGAGCAGTACTTC. Protein product: CASSDLPGLASYEQYF.

This sequence joins TRBV3-1 (or the pseudogene TRBV3-2) and TRBJ2-3; the D gene is possibly TRBD2 (6 bases). Germline V CDR1 and CDR2: LGHDT, YNNKEL (reference sequence). Trimming took 1 base from V and 0 from J, leaving 8 bases between them. The CDR3 covers 15 residues. CDR3 DNA sequence: TGTGCCAGCAGCCAAGTCCGGGGGAGCACAGATACGCAGTATTTT. This sequence encodes CASSQVRGSTDTQYF.

The chain links TRBV3-1 (or the pseudogene TRBV3-2) to TRBJ1-2, with D possibly matching TRBD1 (6 bases). The ends were cut back, 2 bases at V and 4 bases at J, with 14 bases in the middle. The CDR3 consists of 15 residues. Germline lookup yields CDR1 LGHDT and CDR2 YNNKEL (reference sequence). This CDR3 reads CASSQRQAGSYGYTF. CDR3 nucleotides: TGTGCCAGCAGCCAAAGACAGGCAGGTTCCTATGGCTACACCTTC.

The chain combines TRBV9 with TRBJ1-5; D possibly corresponds to TRBD1 (5 bases). The CDR3 loop spans 14 amino acids. Germline values: CDR1 SGDLS, CDR2 YYNGEE. The V end was cut by 3 bases, the J end by 7 bases, with 14 bases between. This CDR3 reads CASSEGQGGQPQHF. The CDR3 DNA follows: TGTGCCAGCAGCGAGGGGCAGGGCGGCCAGCCCCAGCATTTT.

This clone was counted between two and nine times. The chain couples TRBV3-1 (or the pseudogene TRBV3-2) to TRBJ1-1; D may be TRBD1 (5 bases). Germline CDR1 LGHDT, CDR2 YNNKEL (reference sequence). V was cut by 0 bases and J by 2 bases, with 13 bases left in between. The CDR3 consists of 16 residues. CDR3 nucleotide sequence: TGTGCCAGCAGCCAAGAATGGGGAACAGGCAACACTGAAGCTTTCTTT. It translates to CASSQEWGTGNTEAFF.

This chain joins TRBV5-4 and TRBJ2-7, with TRBD2 matching 8 bases. With 4 bases clipped from V and 1 base from J, the junction kept 7 bases outside the gene matches. CDR1 and CDR2 (germline): SGHNT, YYREEE (reference sequence). This CDR3 spans 15 amino acids. CDR3 in DNA: TGTGCCAGCAGCCAATCGGGGGGGCCTTCCTACGAGCAGTACTTC. Translated: CASSQSGGPSYEQYF.

V is TRBV10-3 and J is TRBJ1-1; TRBD1 aligns across 12 bases. This CDR3 region has 16 residues. Germline V gene data show CDR1 as ENHRY and CDR2 as SYGVKD. V lost 6 bases to trimming and J lost 5 bases; unmatched junction nucleotides: 10. The CDR3 DNA sequence: TGTGCCATCAGCCGTCCCGGGACAGGGGGCGGGACTGAAGCTTTCTTT. It specifies CAISRPGTGGGTEAFF.

The chain recombines TRBV9 with TRBJ1-1; no firm D call. CDR3 length: 14 residues. The germline V gene encodes CDR1 SGDLS and CDR2 YYNGEE. The ends were cut back, 4 bases at V and 0 bases at J, with 10 bases in the middle. The CDR3 protein is CASSPNTLNTEAFF. In DNA, the CDR3 is TGTGCCAGCAGCCCCAATACTCTGAACACTGAAGCTTTCTTT.

The rearrangement uses TRBV10-3 and TRBJ1-5; D is uncertain. Germline lookup yields CDR1 ENHRY and CDR2 SYGVKD. The V and J ends lost 3 bases and 8 bases respectively, with 11 bases between them. The length of the CDR3 is 13 residues. This CDR3 reads CAISDQDGEPQHF. For the CDR3, the DNA is TGTGCCATCAGTGACCAAGACGGGGAGCCCCAGCATTTT.

This clone occurred a few times. The same CDR3 also results from other DNA sequences found in this sample. The chain combines TRBV19 with TRBJ2-5, with D possibly matching TRBD2 (6 bases). Trimming removed 2 bases from V and 5 bases from J, with 30 bases in between. The CDR3 length is 20 residues. Germline CDR1 is LNHDA and CDR2 is SQIVND (reference sequence). CDR3 region: CASSISSQTRAGVKGETQYF. DNA for the CDR3: TGTGCCAGTAGTATAAGTTCCCAGACTAGGGCTGGTGTCAAAGGGGAGACCCAGTACTTC.

A single count supports this clone. J is TRBJ2-1 and V is TRBV5-4, with a possible D match to TRBD1 (6 bases). Deletions cut 2 bases from V and 10 bases from J, with 16 bases between. The V gene's germline CDR1 is SGHNT and CDR2 YYREEE (reference sequence). The CDR3 length is 14 residues. The CDR3, as DNA: TGTGCCAGCAGCTTTTCCTTCACCAGGGGAGAGCAGTTCTTC. The encoded protein is CASSFSFTRGEQFF.

As for this clone: A clone one base away is much larger, so this may be a read error. The chain has TRBV19 and TRBJ1-5; 8 nucleotides align to TRBD1. V lost 5 bases to trimming and J lost 3 bases; unmatched junction nucleotides: 3. The CDR3 is 14 residues long. Germline CDR1 and CDR2: LNHDA and SQIVND (reference sequence). DNA for the CDR3: TGTGCCAGTAGTGGACAGGGAAACAATCAGCCCCAGCATTTT. Protein sequence: CASSGQGNNQPQHF. The full variable domain, in which reference TRBV19 and TRBJ1-5 provide the parts outside the CDR3, is DGGITQSPKYLFRKEGQNVTLSCEQNLNHDAMYWYRQDPGQGLRLIYYSQIVNDFQKGDIAEGYSVSREKKESFPLTVTSAQKNPTAFYLCASSGQGNNQPQHFGDGTRLSIL.